The source of this T cell receptor (beta chain) is a study of cytomegalovirus exposure and HLA in healthy donors. Broader study findings: The Asian-associated ancestry cluster reportedly had fewer N-insertions than the approximately 670-donor mean in a later analysis.

In the PCR, 60 Vbeta and 13 Jbeta primers were used. Method: immunoSEQ multiplex PCR; TCRdb's copy keeps in-frame clones and lacks some. The sample has 90,000 to 130,000 clones, approximately 82% seen once; the top ten hold 10% to 15%. When sampled, the donors appeared nominally healthy, though they likely had unrecorded immune exposures. The trim removed 5 bases at V and 7 bases at J, leaving 2 bases unmatched. CDR1 is MGHRA and CDR2 is YSYEKL in the germline V gene. CDR3 length: 12 residues. In regard to this clone: Its antigen is still unknown.

V gene TRBV4-1 combines with J gene TRBJ2-1; TRBD2 agrees at 7 bases. This TCR was recovered from a man aged 25 to 40 in good health and CMV-seropositive. Specimen: PBMCs. The CDR3 region is CASSEGLNEQFF. The CDR3 nucleotides read TGCGCCAGCAGCGAGGGACTAAATGAGCAGTTCTTC.